Detailed here is one T cell receptor (beta chain). Its specific antigen is unknown. It has no much larger one-base neighbor in the sample; base qualities were not kept. The source of the sample is a study of OX40 agonist ivuxolimab in advanced cancers. With regard to the full study: Ivuxolimab was a fully human IgG2 agonistic monoclonal antibody targeting the costimulatory receptor OX40 (CD134). Intravenous ivuxolimab was administered to patients every 2 weeks at six dose levels: 0.01, 0.1, 0.3, 1.5, 3 and 10 mg/kg. Of the 50 or so patients in dose escalation, about 20 had hepatocellular carcinoma, some 15 had melanoma, 9 had renal cell carcinoma and 9 had head and neck cancer. In the dose-escalation cohort, 82.7% of patients were male, and the mean age was around 60 years, with a range of 23 to 79. Patients were allowed to have had prior anti-PD-1, anti-PD-L1 or anti-CTLA-4 therapy, and less than 45% of the dose-escalation patients had previously received checkpoint inhibitors. Partial responses occurred in three dose-escalation patients: two with cutaneous melanoma and one with hepatocellular carcinoma. Peripheral TCRbeta sequencing was intended to test whether TCR sequence diversity was altered and clonal T-cell expansion was caused by ivuxolimab. The paper covers the monotherapy dose-escalation part of the phase I ivuxolimab trial, which included N = 52 patients.

The trial excluded patients who had a history of autoimmune disease or who were on systemic immunosuppression. Peripheral blood for TCR sequencing was drawn from every dose cohort at baseline, at cycle 4 day 1 and at cycle 7 day 1. The samples were taken from a phase I, first-in-human, multicenter, open-label dose-escalation trial of ivuxolimab. The trial enrolled adults with locally advanced or metastatic head and neck squamous cell, hepatocellular, melanoma or renal cell carcinoma. CD4+ and CD8+ T cells were sorted separately from peripheral blood before TCR sequencing. To sequence the TCRbeta CDR3 region, genomic DNA was isolated from the sorted cells. The immunoSEQ Assay was used to sequence the TCRbeta CDR3 regions. This is the immuneACCESS table as TCRdb keeps it, with only in-frame sequences that have V and J called. A part of the clones is gone; compared with another copy, unresolved V genes explain less than half, and the rest is unexplained. The sample yields roughly 28,000 clones; over 75% were counted once. The ten largest clones capture around 32% of the sample.

Overall results and qualifications from the work: Low levels of normalized T-cell clonal expansion were also seen in some patients who did not respond. Antigen specificity was not determined for the clonally expanded peripheral T cells. At doses of 0.1 to 3.0 mg/kg, clonal expansion of both CD4+ and CD8+ T cells in blood was seen between baseline and week 6. In the 0.1-3.0 mg/kg groups, partial responders had among the lowest normalized peripheral clonal expansion, particularly in CD8+ T cells. After ivuxolimab, CD8+ T cells had more expanded clones than CD4+ T cells on average.

V sheds 3 bases and J sheds 3 bases, leaving 12 bases between their ends. Taken from the germline V gene, the CDR1 and CDR2 loops are MDHEN and SYDVKM. From the cysteine through the phenylalanine, the CDR3 covers 15 amino acids. CDR3 DNA is the only sequence kept; it has 45 bases, read in frame from the first base. The sample here was CD4+ or CD8+ T cells sorted from blood, taken in a trial of the OX40 agonist ivuxolimab. This receptor chain uses TRBV28 and TRBJ1-5; confidence is insufficient to name the D gene. The TCR was taken from an adult with an advanced solid tumor such as melanoma, head and neck, liver or kidney cancer. CDR3 reads: CASSFVPPINQPQHF. The nucleotides are TGTGCCAGCAGTTTCGTCCCCCCGATCAATCAGCCCCAGCATTTT.